This paragraph reports one TCR beta chain. Its antigen is unidentified. The source of the sample is a study of graft-versus-host responses after intestinal transplantation. The method was immunoSEQ multiplex PCR; TCRdb's version includes in-frame clones alone and lacks a portion of them. The sample consists of 80,000 to 100,000 clones, roughly 88% of them appearing once. The clonotype comes from a human donor who received an intestinal transplant. Here the sequenced sample was unstimulated CD4+ T cells sorted from spleen or lymph node cells, taken before intestinal transplant.

For the CDR3, the DNA is TGTGCCAGCAGTACTAGTGCCTCGGCCTACAATGAGCAGTTCTTC. The encoded protein is CASSTSASAYNEQFF. The V gene is TRBV6-1, the J gene TRBJ2-1; D may be TRBD2 (5 bases). This CDR3 has 15 amino acids. From germline, CDR1 is MNHNS and CDR2 SASEGT. Between the trimmed V and J ends, which lost 5 bases and 2 bases, there was a span of 13 bases.